The 4 T cell receptor beta chains listed next were all sequenced from one sample in a study of cytomegalovirus exposure and HLA in healthy donors. Primers for the PCR totalled 60 Vbeta and 13 Jbeta. Produced via immunoSEQ multiplex PCR; TCRdb's table is partial and in-frame only. The data show 150,000 to 200,000 clones, 62% seen once. The specimen was PBMCs. The receptor set was obtained from a man in his forties in good health and CMV-seronegative.

The rearrangement joins TRBV7-9 to TRBJ1-2; D might be TRBD1 (6 bases). V was trimmed by 1 base and J by 1 base, leaving 10 bases between them. This CDR3 has 15 residues. Looked up from germline, CDR1 is SEHNR and CDR2 is FQNEAQ (reference sequence). The CDR3 reads CASSLGQALNYGYTF. The DNA of the CDR3 is TGTGCCAGCAGCTTAGGACAGGCTCTTAACTATGGCTACACCTTC.

The rearrangement links TRBV5-8 to TRBJ2-3; D is possibly TRBD2 (5 bases). Trimming cost V 2 bases and J 0 bases, with 10 bases left between them. Germline V gene data show CDR1 as SGHTS and CDR2 as YDEGEE. The CDR3 sequence is 15 residues long. The CDR3 spells CASSFSGKSTDTQYF. CDR3 DNA: TGTGCCAGCAGCTTTTCGGGAAAGAGCACAGATACGCAGTATTTT. The full variable domain, with the rest looked up from reference TRBV5-8 and TRBJ2-3, is EAGVTQSPTHLIKTRGQQATLRCSPISGHTSVYWYQQALGLGLQFLLWYDEGEERNRGNFPPRFSGRQFPNYSSELNVNALELEDSALYLCASSFSGKSTDTQYFGPGTRLTVL.

The chain carries TRBV21-1 and TRBJ2-3; the D call of TRBD2 is as the table states it, not checked on the DNA. TRBV21-1 is assigned pseudogene status. The CDR3 totals 17 residues. CDR3 amino acids: CASSKASSGYSTDTQYF. The CDR3 DNA reads TGTGCCAGCAGCAAAGCTTCGAGCGGTTACAGCACAGATACGCAGTATTTT.

The chain carries TRBV21-1 and TRBJ2-5; the D call of TRBD1 is as the table states it, not checked on the DNA. Near its end, the DNA agrees better with TRBJ2-7, so the J call may be wrong. TRBV21-1 is classified as a pseudogene. This CDR3 is built from 13 residues. The CDR3 nucleotides are TGTGCCAGCGGTGACCACAGCTCCTACGAGCAGTACTTC. Its protein is CASGDHSSYEQYF.